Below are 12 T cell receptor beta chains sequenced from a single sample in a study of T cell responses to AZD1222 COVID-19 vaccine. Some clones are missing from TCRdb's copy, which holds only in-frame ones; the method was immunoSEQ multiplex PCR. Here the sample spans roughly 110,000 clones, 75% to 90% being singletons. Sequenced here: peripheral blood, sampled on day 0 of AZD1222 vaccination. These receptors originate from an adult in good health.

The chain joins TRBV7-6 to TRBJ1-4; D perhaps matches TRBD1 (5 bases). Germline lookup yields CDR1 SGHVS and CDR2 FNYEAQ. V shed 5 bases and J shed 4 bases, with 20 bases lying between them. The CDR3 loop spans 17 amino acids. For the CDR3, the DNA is TGTGCCAGCAGCCCCGCAATTCCGGGGGGGTTTAATGAAAAACTGTTTTTT. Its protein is CASSPAIPGGFNEKLFF.

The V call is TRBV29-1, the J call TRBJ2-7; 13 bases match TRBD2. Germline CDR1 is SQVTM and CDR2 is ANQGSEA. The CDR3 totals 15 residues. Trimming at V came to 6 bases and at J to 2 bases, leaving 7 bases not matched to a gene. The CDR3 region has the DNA TGCAGCGTCTTAGGACTAGCGGGAGCTACCTACGAGCAGTACTTC. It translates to CSVLGLAGATYEQYF.

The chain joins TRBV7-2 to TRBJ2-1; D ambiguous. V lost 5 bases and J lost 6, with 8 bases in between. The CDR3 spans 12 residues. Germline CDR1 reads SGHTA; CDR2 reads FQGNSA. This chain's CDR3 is CASSDIGNEQFF. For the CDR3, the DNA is TGTGCCAGCAGCGACATAGGCAATGAGCAGTTCTTC.

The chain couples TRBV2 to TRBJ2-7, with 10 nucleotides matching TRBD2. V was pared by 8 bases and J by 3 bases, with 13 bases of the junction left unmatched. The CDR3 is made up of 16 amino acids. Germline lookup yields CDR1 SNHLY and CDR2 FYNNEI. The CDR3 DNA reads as TGTGCCAGCGTTGGACAAAGCGGGAGGGCCCGCTACGAGCAGTACTTC. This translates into CASVGQSGRARYEQYF.

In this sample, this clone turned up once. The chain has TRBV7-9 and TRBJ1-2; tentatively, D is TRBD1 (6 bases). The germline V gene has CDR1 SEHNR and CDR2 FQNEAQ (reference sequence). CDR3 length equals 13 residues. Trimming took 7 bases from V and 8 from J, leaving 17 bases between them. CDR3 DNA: TGTGCCAGCACCCCATCGCAGGGGTTGGGCTACACCTTC. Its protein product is CASTPSQGLGYTF.

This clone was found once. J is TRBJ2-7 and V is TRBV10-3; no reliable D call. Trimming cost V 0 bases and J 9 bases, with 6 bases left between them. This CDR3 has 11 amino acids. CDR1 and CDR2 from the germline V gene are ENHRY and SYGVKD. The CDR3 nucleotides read TGTGCCATCAGTGAGTCTTGGGGGCAGTACTTC. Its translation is CAISESWGQYF.

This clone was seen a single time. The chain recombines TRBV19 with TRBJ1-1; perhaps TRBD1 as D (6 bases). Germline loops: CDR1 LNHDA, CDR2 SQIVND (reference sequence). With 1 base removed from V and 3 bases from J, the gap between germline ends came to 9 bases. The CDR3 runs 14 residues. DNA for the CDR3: TGTGCCAGTAGTATAGTAGGGGGATACACTGAAGCTTTCTTT. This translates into CASSIVGGYTEAFF.

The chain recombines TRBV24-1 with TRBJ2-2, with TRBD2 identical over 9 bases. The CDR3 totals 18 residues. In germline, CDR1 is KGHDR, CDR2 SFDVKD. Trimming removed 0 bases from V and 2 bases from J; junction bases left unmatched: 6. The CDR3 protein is CATSDLGAGGLNTGELFF. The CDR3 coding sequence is TGTGCCACCAGTGATTTGGGGGCGGGAGGGCTCAACACCGGGGAGCTGTTTTTT.

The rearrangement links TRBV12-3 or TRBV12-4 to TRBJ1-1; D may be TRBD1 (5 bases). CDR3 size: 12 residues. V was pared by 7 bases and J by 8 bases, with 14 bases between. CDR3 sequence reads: CASIHSGTEAFF. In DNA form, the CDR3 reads TGTGCCAGCATACACTCAGGGACCGAAGCTTTCTTT.

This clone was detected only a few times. The DNA of the CDR3 is TGTGCCAGCAGCTTAAGTAGTTACGCAAGCGATACGCAGTATTTT. Its translation is CASSLSSYASDTQYF. The V gene is TRBV7-3, the J gene TRBJ2-3, with no clear D. From germline, CDR1 is SGHTA and CDR2 FQGTGA. V dropped 1 base and J dropped 6 bases, with 14 bases sitting between them. The CDR3 contains 15 residues.

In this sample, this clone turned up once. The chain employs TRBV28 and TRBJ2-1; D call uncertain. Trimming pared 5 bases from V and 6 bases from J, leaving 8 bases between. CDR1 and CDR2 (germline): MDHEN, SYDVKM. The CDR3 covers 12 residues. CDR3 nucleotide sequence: TGTGCCAGCAGTAGTAGGACCAATGAGCAGTTCTTC. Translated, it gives CASSSRTNEQFF. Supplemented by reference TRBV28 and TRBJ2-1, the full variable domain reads DVKVTQSSRYLVKRTGEKVFLECVQDMDHENMFWYRQDPGLGLRLIYFSYDVKMKEKGDIPEGYSVSREKKERFSLILESASTNQTSMYLCASSSRTNEQFFGPGTRLTVL.

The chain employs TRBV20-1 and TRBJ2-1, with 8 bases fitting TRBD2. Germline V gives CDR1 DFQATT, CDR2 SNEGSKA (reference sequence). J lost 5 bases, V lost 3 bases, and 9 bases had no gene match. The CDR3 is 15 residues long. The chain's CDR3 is CSASAGSGDHNEQFF. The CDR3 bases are TGCAGTGCTAGTGCGGGTAGCGGGGACCACAATGAGCAGTTCTTC.